This passage covers 24 T cell receptor beta chains from one sample sequenced in a study of identical twins. TCRdb called the 5' RACE reads again in MiXCR, with one record for every CDR3 protein. The sample carries about 790,000 distinct CDR3 sequences, 18% recorded once. These data also featured in a second study, about T cells expressing NK-cell markers.

Input material: PBMCs. These receptors came from a woman in her late teens or twenties in good health.

The chain carries TRBV7-9 and TRBJ2-1; D uncertain. The V end lost 7 bases, the J end lost 0 bases, and 10 bases lay between the germline ends. Germline-derived CDR1 and CDR2 are SEHNR and FQNEAQ (reference sequence). The length of the CDR3 is 14 residues. The CDR3 bases are TGTGCCAGCATCAAGACAATCTCCTACAATGAGCAGTTCTTC. It encodes CASIKTISYNEQFF. The full variable domain, in which reference TRBV7-9 and TRBJ2-1 provide the parts outside the CDR3, is DTGVSQNPRHKITKRGQNVTFRCDPISEHNRLYWYRQTLGQGPEFLTYFQNEAQLEKSRLLSDRFSAERPKGSFSTLEIQRTEQGDSAMYLCASIKTISYNEQFFGPGTRLTVL.

This clonotype was counted a few times. V gene TRBV18 combines with J gene TRBJ2-6, with a tentative D call TRBD2 (6 bases). Per germline, CDR1 KGHSH and CDR2 LQKENI. This CDR3 has 18 amino acids. Trimming removed 2 bases at V and 0 bases at J, with 14 bases between. The CDR3 bases are TGTGCCAGCTCACCAGGGCTTTTGGGAGGCTCTGGGGCCAACGTCCTGACTTTC. Protein sequence: CASSPGLLGGSGANVLTF.

This sequence joins TRBV29-1 and TRBJ2-1, with 13 bases aligning to TRBD2. Germline V lookup: CDR1 SQVTM, CDR2 ANQGSEA. The trim removed 7 bases at V and 2 bases at J, leaving 17 bases unmatched. CDR3 length: 19 amino acids. DNA of the CDR3: TGCAGCGCCCAATATAAACTAGCGGGAGGGCTTACTCCCTACAATGAGCAGTTCTTC. Its protein is CSAQYKLAGGLTPYNEQFF.

This clonotype was detected a few times. The chain is built from TRBV6-2 or TRBV6-3 and TRBJ2-6; unclear D gene. Germline-derived CDR1 and CDR2 are MNHEY and SVGEGT. V lost 1 base and J 2 bases, leaving 6 bases between the germline ends. The CDR3 length is 15 residues. The CDR3 spells CASSYYGPGANVLTF. The CDR3 coding sequence is TGTGCCAGCAGTTACTACGGCCCTGGGGCCAACGTCCTGACTTTC.

This clonotype came up a few times. This chain connects TRBV7-9 to TRBJ2-7; 8 bases are a match to TRBD2. The CDR3 sequence is 15 residues long. CDR1 SEHNR and CDR2 FQNEAQ come from the germline V gene (reference sequence). V lost 1 base, J lost 0 bases, and 2 bases stayed unmatched. CDR3 sequence: CASSLDGRDSYEQYF. As DNA, the CDR3 is TGTGCCAGCAGCTTAGACGGGAGGGACTCCTACGAGCAGTACTTC.

This clonotype was counted ten times or more. The CDR3 sequence is CAISESREGPDEQYF. CDR3 in DNA: TGTGCCATCAGTGAGTCGAGGGAGGGCCCGGACGAGCAGTACTTC. The V call is TRBV10-3, the J call TRBJ2-7; 7 positions agree with TRBD2. This CDR3 has 15 amino acids. Germline V CDR1 and CDR2: ENHRY, SYGVKD. Trimming took 0 bases from V and 5 from J; bases not matched to a gene: 7.

This clonotype was counted ten times or more. V and J are TRBV5-6 and TRBJ1-6; D remains ambiguous. The CDR3 covers 18 residues. The V gene's germline CDR1 is SGHDT and CDR2 YYEEEE. V was trimmed by 4 bases and J by 4 bases, leaving 21 bases between them. The CDR3 DNA reads as TGTGCCAGCAGCCCGGACCCTAGGAAGATGGGGTATAATTCACCCCTCCACTTT. Residues: CASSPDPRKMGYNSPLHF.

The chain carries TRBV7-6 and TRBJ2-3, with 8 bases matching TRBD2. V lost 2 bases, J lost 5 bases, and 6 bases stayed unmatched. The CDR3 sequence is 15 residues long. Germline CDR1 and CDR2: SGHVS and FNYEAQ. The CDR3 here is CASSLPAGGQDTQYF. The CDR3 DNA reads as TGTGCCAGCAGCTTACCGGCGGGAGGCCAAGATACGCAGTATTTT.

This clonotype showed up just a few times. Written as DNA, the CDR3 is TGTGCCATCAGTGAGCAAGGGTTTCGAGAGCAGTTCTTC. Translation gives CAISEQGFREQFF. The chain carries TRBV10-3 and TRBJ2-1; D unclear. Deletions cut 2 bases from V and 10 bases from J, with 12 bases between. Germline V gene data show CDR1 as ENHRY and CDR2 as SYGVKD. This CDR3 has 13 residues.

This chain uses TRBV2 with TRBJ2-1; 15 bases line up with TRBD2. This CDR3 is built from 15 residues. Germline V gives CDR1 SNHLY, CDR2 FYNNEI. J lost 15 bases, V lost 5 bases, and 11 bases had no gene match. In nucleotides, the CDR3 is TGTGCCAGCAGTCTTTCGGGACTAGCGGGGGGCCATAGGTTCTTC. Its protein product is CASSLSGLAGGHRFF.

The CDR3 sequence: CASRRQGTDTQYF. DNA of the CDR3: TGTGCCAGCAGGAGGCAGGGCACAGATACGCAGTATTTT. The chain recombines TRBV5-5 with TRBJ2-3; D gene uncertain. The CDR3 sequence is 13 residues long. The V gene's germline CDR1 is SGHKS and CDR2 YYEKEE (reference sequence). V gave up 5 bases and J gave up 1 base, with 8 bases separating them.

Only a few counts were recorded for this clonotype. CDR3 coding DNA: TGTGCCAGCAGTTTCGGGACAGGGAAAGGCGAGCAGTACTTC. Translation gives CASSFGTGKGEQYF. The chain joins TRBV27 to TRBJ2-7, with 9 nucleotides matching TRBD1. The trim removed 3 bases at V and 6 bases at J, leaving 6 bases unmatched. Germline lookup yields CDR1 MNHEY and CDR2 SMNVEV (reference sequence). CDR3 length: 14 amino acids.

There are a few counts of this clonotype. The rearrangement joins TRBV12-3 or TRBV12-4 to TRBJ2-1, with TRBD1 identical over 7 bases. The CDR3 spans 12 residues. V gave up 8 bases and J gave up 4 bases; unmatched junction bases: 2. CDR3 amino acids: CASGTAYNEQFF. The DNA of the CDR3 is TGTGCCAGCGGGACAGCTTACAATGAGCAGTTCTTC.

There are a few counts of this clonotype. The gene calls are TRBV7-8 and TRBJ1-5; D uncertain. V lost 8 bases and J lost 4, with 12 bases in between. CDR3 size: 13 residues. CDR1 is SGHVS and CDR2 is FQNEAQ in the germline V gene. CDR3 nucleotide sequence: TGTGCCAGCGTCGAGAATCTAAATCAGCCCCAGCATTTT. It encodes CASVENLNQPQHF.

V is TRBV6-5 and J is TRBJ2-2, with D possibly TRBD2 on 7 matching bases. Looked up from germline, CDR1 is MNHEY and CDR2 is SVGAGI. The CDR3 spans 15 residues. V lost 4 bases and J 5 bases, leaving 14 bases between the germline ends. The CDR3 bases are TGTGCCAGCAGTTTCGGGGGGCAGGGGACCGGGGAGCTGTTTTTT. This sequence encodes CASSFGGQGTGELFF.

The chain has TRBV9 and TRBJ2-1; maybe TRBD2 (6 bases). Trimming cost V 0 bases and J 4 bases, with 14 bases left between them. CDR1 SGDLS and CDR2 YYNGEE come from the germline V gene. This CDR3 has 16 amino acids. CDR3 protein: CASSVGITGLYNEQFF. The CDR3 DNA sequence: TGTGCCAGCAGCGTAGGAATAACAGGACTATACAATGAGCAGTTCTTC.

The table lists this clonotype with a few counts. This chain joins TRBV5-1 and TRBJ1-1; a possible D gene is TRBD1 (5 bases). From germline, CDR1 is SGHRS and CDR2 YFSETQ. Trimming stripped 3 bases from V and 0 bases from J, with 12 bases between. The CDR3 spans 15 residues. The CDR3 nucleotides are TGCGCCAGCAGCTCCCGTGGGGCCATGAACACTGAAGCTTTCTTT. Translation: CASSSRGAMNTEAFF.

This clonotype was detected only a few times. This chain uses TRBV5-1 with TRBJ2-5; D possibly corresponds to TRBD1 (6 bases). The CDR3 contains 14 residues. V lost 4 bases, J lost 2 bases, and 12 bases lay in between. The germline CDR1 and CDR2 sequences are SGHRS and YFSETQ. The CDR3 reads CASSPRTDQETQYF. Here the CDR3 DNA reads TGCGCCAGCAGCCCGCGGACAGATCAAGAGACCCAGTACTTC. The full variable domain, with the rest looked up from reference TRBV5-1 and TRBJ2-5, is KAGVTQTPRYLIKTRGQQVTLSCSPISGHRSVSWYQQTPGQGLQFLFEYFSETQRNKGNFPGRFSGRQFSNSRSEMNVSTLELGDSALYLCASSPRTDQETQYFGPGTRLLVL.

This clonotype was observed a handful of times. This sequence joins TRBV27 and TRBJ2-7; D may match TRBD1 or TRBD2 (5 bases each). V lost 5 bases to trimming and J lost 7 bases, with 12 bases between them. CDR3 size: 12 residues. CDR1 and CDR2 (germline): MNHEY, SMNVEV (reference sequence). This chain's CDR3 is CASSTGAREQYF. The CDR3 DNA sequence: TGTGCCAGCAGTACCGGGGCGAGGGAGCAGTACTTC.

This clonotype was seen a few times. The rearrangement links TRBV6-5 to TRBJ1-5; D is unclear. Germline-derived CDR1 and CDR2 are MNHEY and SVGAGI. The V gene lost 0 bases and the J gene lost 7 bases, with 13 bases spanning the gap. The CDR3 has 15 residues. The CDR3 region is CASSYSIPLSQPQHF. The CDR3 nucleotides read TGTGCCAGCAGTTACTCGATACCACTTTCACAGCCCCAGCATTTT.

This rearrangement joins TRBV12-3 or TRBV12-4 to TRBJ1-4, with D hard to call. V lost 5 bases to trimming and J lost 8 bases, with 18 bases between them. This CDR3 is built from 15 residues. The CDR3 region has the DNA TGTGCCAGCAGTCCCCGATTGCTCCTCTTGGAAAAACTGTTTTTT. This encodes CASSPRLLLLEKLFF.

The chain is built from TRBV2 and TRBJ2-7; D is unclear. The CDR3 length is 15 residues. Germline loops: CDR1 SNHLY, CDR2 FYNNEI. V gave up 1 base and J gave up 2 bases, with 12 bases separating them. CDR3 amino acids: CASSEVWSQTYEQYF. CDR3 bases: TGTGCCAGCAGTGAAGTCTGGAGCCAGACCTACGAGCAGTACTTC.

The sample holds a few counts of this clonotype. The CDR3 is CASSQGTQYF. DNA of the CDR3: TGTGCCTCCTCACAGGGTACGCAGTATTTT. This chain uses TRBV11-2 with TRBJ2-3; tentatively, D is TRBD1 (6 bases). The CDR3 has 10 residues. V dropped 11 bases and J dropped 8 bases, with 11 bases sitting between them. Germline V gene lookup returns CDR1 SGHAT and CDR2 FQNNGV.

The count of this clonotype is one. This chain uses TRBV6-1 with TRBJ2-5, with D maybe TRBD1 (5 bases). This CDR3 is built from 13 residues. Germline-derived CDR1 and CDR2 are MNHNS and SASEGT. V was shortened by 3 bases and J by 5 bases, with 10 bases between the two germline ends. CDR3 nucleotide sequence: TGTGCCAGCAGTGACCCAGGGCGGGAGACCCAGTACTTC. Translating it yields CASSDPGRETQYF.